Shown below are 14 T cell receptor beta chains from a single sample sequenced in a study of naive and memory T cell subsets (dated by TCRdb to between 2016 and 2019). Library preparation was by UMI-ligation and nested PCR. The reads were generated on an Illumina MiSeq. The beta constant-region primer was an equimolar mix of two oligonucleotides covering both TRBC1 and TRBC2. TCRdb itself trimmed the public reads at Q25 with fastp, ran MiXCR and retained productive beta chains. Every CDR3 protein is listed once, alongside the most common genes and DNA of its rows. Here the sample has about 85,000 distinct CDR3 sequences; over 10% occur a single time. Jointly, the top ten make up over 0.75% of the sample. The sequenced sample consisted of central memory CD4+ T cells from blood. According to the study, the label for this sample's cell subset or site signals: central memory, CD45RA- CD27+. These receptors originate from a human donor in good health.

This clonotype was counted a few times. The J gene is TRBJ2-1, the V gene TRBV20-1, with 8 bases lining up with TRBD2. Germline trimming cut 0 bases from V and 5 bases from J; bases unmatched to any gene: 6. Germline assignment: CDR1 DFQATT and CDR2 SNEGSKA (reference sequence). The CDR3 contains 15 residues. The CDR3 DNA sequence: TGCAGTGCTAGAGATTCGGGAGGGTCCAACAATGAGCAGTTCTTC. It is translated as CSARDSGGSNNEQFF.

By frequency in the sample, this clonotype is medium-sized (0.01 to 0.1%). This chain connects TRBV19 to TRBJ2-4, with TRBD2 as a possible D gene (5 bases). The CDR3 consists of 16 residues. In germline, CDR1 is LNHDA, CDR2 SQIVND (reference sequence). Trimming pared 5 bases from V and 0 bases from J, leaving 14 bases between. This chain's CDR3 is CASSSGLTLAKNIQYF. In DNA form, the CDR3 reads TGTGCCAGTAGTTCCGGACTGACTTTAGCCAAAAACATTCAGTACTTC. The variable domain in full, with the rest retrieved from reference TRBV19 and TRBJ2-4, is DGGITQSPKYLFRKEGQNVTLSCEQNLNHDAMYWYRQDPGQGLRLIYYSQIVNDFQKGDIAEGYSVSREKKESFPLTVTSAQKNPTAFYLCASSSGLTLAKNIQYFGAGTRLSVL.

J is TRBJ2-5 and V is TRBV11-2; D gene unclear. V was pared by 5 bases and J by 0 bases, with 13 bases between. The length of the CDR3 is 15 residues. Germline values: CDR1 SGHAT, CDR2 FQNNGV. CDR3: CASSRMGQHQETQYF. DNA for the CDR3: TGTGCCAGCAGCAGAATGGGCCAGCACCAAGAGACCCAGTACTTC.

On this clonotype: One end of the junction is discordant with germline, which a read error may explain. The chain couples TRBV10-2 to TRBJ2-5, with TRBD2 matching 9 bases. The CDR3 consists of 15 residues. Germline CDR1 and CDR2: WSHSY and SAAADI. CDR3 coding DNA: TGCGCCAGCAGGGAGTTAGCGGGAGCCGGAGAGACCCAGTACTTC. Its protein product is CASRELAGAGETQYF.

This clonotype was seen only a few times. CDR3 bases: TGCGCCAGCAGCGTAAAGGGACAGCAAGAGACCCAGTACTTC. Residues: CASSVKGQQETQYF. This chain uses TRBV5-1 with TRBJ2-5; 7 positions match TRBD1. CDR1 is SGHRS and CDR2 is YFSETQ in the germline V gene. The CDR3 has 14 residues. The V segment lost 4 bases and the J segment 2 bases; nucleotides outside the gene matches: 5. The full variable domain, its missing parts supplied by reference TRBV5-1 and TRBJ2-5, is KAGVTQTPRYLIKTRGQQVTLSCSPISGHRSVSWYQQTPGQGLQFLFEYFSETQRNKGNFPGRFSGRQFSNSRSEMNVSTLELGDSALYLCASSVKGQQETQYFGPGTRLLVL.

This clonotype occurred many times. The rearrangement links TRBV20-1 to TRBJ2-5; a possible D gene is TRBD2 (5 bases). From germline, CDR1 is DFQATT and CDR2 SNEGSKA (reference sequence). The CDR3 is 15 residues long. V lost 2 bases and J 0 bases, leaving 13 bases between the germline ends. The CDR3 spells CSARSFSGHQETQYF. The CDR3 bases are TGCAGTGCTAGATCTTTCAGCGGCCACCAAGAGACCCAGTACTTC.

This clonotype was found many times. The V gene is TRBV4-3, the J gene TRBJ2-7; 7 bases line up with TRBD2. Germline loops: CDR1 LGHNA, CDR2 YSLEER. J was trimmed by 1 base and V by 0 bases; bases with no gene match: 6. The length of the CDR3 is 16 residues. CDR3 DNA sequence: TGCGCCAGCAGCCAAGAAGTCCAGGGAGGGTCCTACGAGCAGTACTTC. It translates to CASSQEVQGGSYEQYF.

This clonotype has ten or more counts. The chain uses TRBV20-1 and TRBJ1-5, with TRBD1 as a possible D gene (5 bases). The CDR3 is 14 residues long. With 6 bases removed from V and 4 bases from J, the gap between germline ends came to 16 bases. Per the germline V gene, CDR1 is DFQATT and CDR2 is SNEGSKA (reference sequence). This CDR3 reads CSARTPRGNQPQHF. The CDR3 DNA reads TGCAGTGCCAGGACCCCTCGGGGGAATCAGCCCCAGCATTTT.

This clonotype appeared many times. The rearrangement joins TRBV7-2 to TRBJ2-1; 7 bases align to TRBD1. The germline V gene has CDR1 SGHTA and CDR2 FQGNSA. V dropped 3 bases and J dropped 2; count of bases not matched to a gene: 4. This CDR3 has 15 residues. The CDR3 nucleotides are TGTGCCAGCAGCTTCGAGACAGGGACCTACAATGAGCAGTTCTTC. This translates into CASSFETGTYNEQFF.

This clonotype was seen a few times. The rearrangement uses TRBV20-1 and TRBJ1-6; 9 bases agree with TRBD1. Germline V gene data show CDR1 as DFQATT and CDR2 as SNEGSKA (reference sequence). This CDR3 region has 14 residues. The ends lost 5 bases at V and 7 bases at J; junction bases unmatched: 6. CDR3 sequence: CSADRTGVNSPLHF. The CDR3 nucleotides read TGCAGTGCTGACCGGACAGGGGTAAATTCACCCCTCCACTTT.

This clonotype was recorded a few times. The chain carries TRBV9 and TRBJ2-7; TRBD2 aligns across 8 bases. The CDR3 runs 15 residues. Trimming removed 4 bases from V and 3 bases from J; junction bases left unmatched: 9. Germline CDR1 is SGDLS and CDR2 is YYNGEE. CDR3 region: CASSKIAGPDYEQYF. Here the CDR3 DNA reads TGTGCCAGCAGCAAGATAGCGGGACCTGACTACGAGCAGTACTTC. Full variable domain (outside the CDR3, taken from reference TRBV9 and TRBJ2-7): DSGVTQTPKHLITATGQRVTLRCSPRSGDLSVYWYQQSLDQGLQFLIQYYNGEERAKGNILERFSAQQFPDLHSELNLSSLELGDSALYFCASSKIAGPDYEQYFGPGTRLTVT.

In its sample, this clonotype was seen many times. CDR3 nucleotide sequence: TGTGCCTGGAGGAAGACGGCACTGAACACTGAAGCTTTCTTT. Translated, it gives CAWRKTALNTEAFF. This chain links TRBV30 with TRBJ1-1; unclear D gene. Germline CDR1 is GTSNPN and CDR2 is SVGIG (reference sequence). CDR3 size: 14 residues. V was clipped by 3 bases and J by 0 bases, with 11 bases between them.

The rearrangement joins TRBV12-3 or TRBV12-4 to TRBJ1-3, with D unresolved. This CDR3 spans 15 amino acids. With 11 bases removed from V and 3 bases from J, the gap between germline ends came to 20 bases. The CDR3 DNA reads TGTGCCGGCATCCACGGGGTCCCAGGTGGAAACACCATATATTTT. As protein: CAGIHGVPGGNTIYF.

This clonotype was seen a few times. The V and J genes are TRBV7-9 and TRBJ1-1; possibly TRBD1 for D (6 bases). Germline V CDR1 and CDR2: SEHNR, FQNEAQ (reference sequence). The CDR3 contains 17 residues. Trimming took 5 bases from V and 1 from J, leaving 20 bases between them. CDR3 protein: CASSPYGGAMRNTEAFF. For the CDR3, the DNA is TGTGCCAGCAGCCCTTATGGGGGGGCGATGAGGAACACTGAAGCTTTCTTT.